These 30 T cell receptor beta chains were sequenced from one sample in a study of blood T cells in healthy people across ages. Using a J-beta primer mix together with a sample-barcoded 5' primer, a second PCR was run for roughly 7 to 11 cycles. TCRdb reprocessed the 5' RACE reads via MiXCR and lists one record per CDR3 protein. The top ten hold roughly 7.9% of the sample, which has about 1,400,000 distinct CDR3 sequences, 40% to 50% seen once. Sequencing was done on a sample of blood. Receptor source: a woman aged 18 to 35 in good health.

This clonotype was observed once. The rearrangement uses TRBV5-1 and TRBJ2-2, with D uncertain. V dropped 4 bases and J dropped 6 bases, with 10 bases sitting between them. This CDR3 comprises 13 residues. Germline values: CDR1 SGHRS, CDR2 YFSETQ. The DNA for the CDR3 is TGCGCCAGCAGCCCCCTACCCCCCGGGGAGCTGTTTTTT. As protein: CASSPLPPGELFF. The entire variable domain, with the rest obtained from reference TRBV5-1 and TRBJ2-2, is as follows: KAGVTQTPRYLIKTRGQQVTLSCSPISGHRSVSWYQQTPGQGLQFLFEYFSETQRNKGNFPGRFSGRQFSNSRSEMNVSTLELGDSALYLCASSPLPPGELFFGEGSRLTVL.

As concerns this clonotype: The germline gene is not matched at one end of the junction; a read error may be the cause. The chain couples TRBV7-2 to TRBJ1-3; D remains ambiguous. Germline V lookup: CDR1 SGHTA, CDR2 FQGNSA. The CDR3 is 15 residues long. Here the CDR3 DNA reads TGTGCCAGTAGCTCGGAACCTTCGGGAGGAAACACCATATATTTT. Amino acid sequence: CASSSEPSGGNTIYF.

V is TRBV12-3 or TRBV12-4 and J is TRBJ2-5; D perhaps matches TRBD2 (6 bases). Judging by the DNA end, TRBJ2-1 fits better; the J call may be wrong. The CDR3 consists of 17 residues. The CDR3 protein is CASSLRDATRTQETQFF. The DNA of the CDR3 is TGTGCCAGCAGTCTGCGGGACGCTACGAGAACACAAGAGACCCAGTTCTTC.

This clonotype was seen more than once but under ten times. This sequence joins TRBV2 and TRBJ1-5; possibly TRBD1 for D (5 bases). The V gene's germline CDR1 is SNHLY and CDR2 FYNNEI. The CDR3 contains 19 residues. V shed 0 bases and J shed 3 bases, with 21 bases lying between them. The CDR3 spells CASSEALFVGQGVNQPQHF. CDR3 in DNA: TGTGCCAGCAGTGAAGCTTTGTTTGTTGGGCAGGGCGTCAATCAGCCCCAGCATTTT.

This clonotype was seen more than once but under ten times. The J gene is TRBJ2-1, the V gene TRBV14, with 8 nucleotides matching TRBD2. The J segment lost 3 bases and the V segment lost 1 base, leaving 11 bases of the junction unmatched. The germline CDR1 and CDR2 sequences are SGHDN and FVKESK. CDR3 length: 18 amino acids. The DNA of the CDR3 is TGTGCCAGCAGCCAAGGAAAACTCTTAGCGGGGAGCTACAATGAGCAGTTCTTC. This gives the protein CASSQGKLLAGSYNEQFF. The complete variable domain, with remaining parts taken from reference TRBV14 and TRBJ2-1, reads EAGVTQFPSHSVIEKGQTVTLRCDPISGHDNLYWYRRVMGKEIKFLLHFVKESKQDESGMPNNRFLAERTGGTYSTLKVQPAELEDSGVYFCASSQGKLLAGSYNEQFFGPGTRLTVL.

This clonotype was counted at least ten times. The chain combines TRBV20-1 with TRBJ1-6, with no clear D. This CDR3 contains 14 residues. Trimming pared 3 bases from V and 7 bases from J, leaving 13 bases between. Germline V gives CDR1 DFQATT, CDR2 SNEGSKA (reference sequence). The CDR3 DNA reads as TGCAGTGCTAGCAAAACGGTCTTAAATTCACCCCTCCACTTT. The encoded protein is CSASKTVLNSPLHF.

Only a few counts were recorded for this clonotype. The chain recombines TRBV20-1 with TRBJ1-4; 9 bases map to TRBD1. V lost 5 bases, J lost 6 bases, and 10 bases stayed unmatched. The CDR3 sequence is 15 residues long. CDR1 is DFQATT and CDR2 is SNEGSKA in the germline V gene (reference sequence). This CDR3 reads CSASPRDRVDEKLFF. The DNA of the CDR3 is TGCAGTGCTTCGCCCCGGGACAGGGTGGATGAAAAACTGTTTTTT.

Regarding this clonotype: The junction departs from the called germline gene at one end, perhaps through a read error. The chain joins TRBV3-1 to TRBJ2-3; 13 bases are shared with TRBD2. CDR1 and CDR2 (germline): LGHDT, YNNKEL (reference sequence). There are 18 residues in the CDR3. The CDR3 reads CVSSLEGLAGPNTDTQYF. Here the CDR3 DNA reads TGTGTCAGCAGCCTCGAGGGACTAGCGGGACCCAACACAGATACGCAGTATTTT.

This clonotype was detected only once. This chain connects TRBV7-2 to TRBJ2-7; 9 bases map to TRBD2. The CDR3 extends over 14 amino acids. CDR1 and CDR2 from the germline V gene are SGHTA and FQGNSA. V dropped 6 bases and J dropped 2; count of bases not matched to a gene: 5. In nucleotides, the CDR3 is TGTGCCAGCAGGCACCTAGCGGGGACCTACGAGCAGTACTTC. This encodes CASRHLAGTYEQYF.

This chain links TRBV5-1 with TRBJ2-2; perhaps TRBD2 as D (7 bases). Per the germline V gene, CDR1 is SGHRS and CDR2 is YFSETQ. V lost 7 bases to trimming and J lost 7 bases, with 17 bases between them. The CDR3 is made up of 14 amino acids. CDR3 region: CASVPGGDYGELFF. CDR3 nucleotide sequence: TGCGCCAGCGTCCCGGGGGGCGATTACGGGGAGCTGTTTTTT. The full variable domain, its missing parts supplied by reference TRBV5-1 and TRBJ2-2, is KAGVTQTPRYLIKTRGQQVTLSCSPISGHRSVSWYQQTPGQGLQFLFEYFSETQRNKGNFPGRFSGRQFSNSRSEMNVSTLELGDSALYLCASVPGGDYGELFFGEGSRLTVL.

J is TRBJ2-1 and V is TRBV28; the D is unclear. V gave up 1 base and J gave up 7 bases, with 11 bases separating them. This CDR3 has 14 amino acids. CDR1 MDHEN and CDR2 SYDVKM come from the germline V gene. CDR3 residues: CASSLLGSGNEQFF. CDR3 coding DNA: TGTGCCAGCAGTTTATTGGGAAGTGGTAATGAGCAGTTCTTC.

The chain joins TRBV7-3 to TRBJ2-3, with 10 bases fitting TRBD2. Trimming removed 8 bases from V and 7 bases from J; junction bases left unmatched: 6. The CDR3 length is 13 residues. In germline, CDR1 is SGHTA, CDR2 FQGTGA. The CDR3 coding sequence is TGTGCCAGCGGTCCTAGCGGGGGACATACGCAGTATTTT. As protein: CASGPSGGHTQYF.

This chain connects TRBV11-2 to TRBJ2-3; D ambiguous. The V end was cut by 5 bases, the J end by 7 bases, with 10 bases between. The CDR3 has 12 residues. Germline V gives CDR1 SGHAT, CDR2 FQNNGV. In nucleotides, the CDR3 is TGTGCCAGCAGCCCGACCACCTATACGCAGTATTTT. Translation: CASSPTTYTQYF.

This chain links TRBV28 with TRBJ2-7, with a weak D call TRBD1 (7 bases). The ends were cut back, 6 bases at V and 4 bases at J, with 19 bases in the middle. This CDR3 region has 15 residues. Germline CDR1 MDHEN, CDR2 SYDVKM. CDR3 region: CASSSQGGPAYEQYF. CDR3 coding DNA: TGTGCCAGCAGCTCGCAGGGGGGCCCCGCTTACGAGCAGTACTTC.

In regard to this clonotype: One junction end disagrees with the germline gene, perhaps due to a read error. This chain uses TRBV7-9 with TRBJ1-4; D remains ambiguous. The CDR3 has 17 amino acids. Germline V CDR1 and CDR2: SEHNR, FQNEAQ (reference sequence). In nucleotides, the CDR3 is TGTGCCAGCAGGACCGGCAGTGGGGAAGGAACTAATGAAAACCTGTTTTTT. Protein product: CASRTGSGEGTNENLFF.

This sequence joins TRBV20-1 and TRBJ2-3, with 9 bases matching TRBD2. Germline values: CDR1 DFQATT, CDR2 SNEGSKA (reference sequence). J was trimmed by 6 bases and V by 3 bases; bases with no gene match: 13. The CDR3 is 16 residues long. The CDR3 nucleotides are TGCAGTGCTAGCCGGACGACTAGCGGACCTAAGGATACGCAGTATTTT. It encodes CSASRTTSGPKDTQYF.

This clonotype came up a few times. This sequence joins TRBV27 and TRBJ2-5; D call uncertain. The CDR3 is 16 residues long. The ends were cut back, 2 bases at V and 1 base at J, with 14 bases in the middle. Germline V lookup: CDR1 MNHEY, CDR2 SMNVEV (reference sequence). The CDR3 here is CASSLRARQFQETQYF. Here the CDR3 DNA reads TGTGCCAGCAGTTTAAGGGCTAGGCAGTTCCAAGAGACCCAGTACTTC.

The gene calls are TRBV6-1 and TRBJ1-5; D gene unclear. The CDR3 totals 17 residues. V dropped 3 bases and J dropped 0 bases, with 15 bases sitting between them. The V gene's germline CDR1 is MNHNS and CDR2 SASEGT. The CDR3 region has the DNA TGTGCCAGCAGTGATCAAAGCTGGCAGAATAGCAATCAGCCCCAGCATTTT. As protein: CASSDQSWQNSNQPQHF.

Concerning this clonotype itself: It is unclear where the CDR3 begins or ends on the DNA, so no DNA is shown, and the CDR3 is as TCRdb lists it. The chain is built from TRBV9 and TRBJ2-1; no DNA check was done on the table's D call, TRBD1. With termini counted, the CDR3 has 16 amino acids. Germline V lookup: CDR1 SGDLS, CDR2 YYNGEE. CDR3 loop: CASSGLRAGGYNEQFF.

The chain uses TRBV7-9 and TRBJ2-5; 7 nucleotides line up with TRBD1. Germline V gene data show CDR1 as SEHNR and CDR2 as FQNEAQ (reference sequence). V dropped 2 bases and J dropped 5; count of bases not matched to a gene: 5. The CDR3 runs to 14 residues. The CDR3 nucleotides read TGTGCCAGCAGCTTAAGACAGGGTGTCGAGACCCAGTACTTC. As protein: CASSLRQGVETQYF.

The chain employs TRBV3-1 and TRBJ2-3; D remains unclear. Germline V lookup: CDR1 LGHDT, CDR2 YNNKEL (reference sequence). This CDR3 has 16 residues. Trimming pared 4 bases from V and 6 bases from J, leaving 20 bases between. The chain's CDR3 is CASSPGWASGGDTQYF. The CDR3 region has the DNA TGTGCCAGCAGCCCCGGGTGGGCCTCAGGTGGGGATACGCAGTATTTT.

The V and J genes are TRBV5-5 and TRBJ2-3, with D tentatively TRBD2 (7 bases). Trimming pared 4 bases from V and 9 bases from J, leaving 15 bases between. Germline V gene data show CDR1 as SGHKS and CDR2 as YYEKEE (reference sequence). The CDR3 is made up of 13 amino acids. The chain's CDR3 is CASSPGELATQYF. Written as DNA, the CDR3 is TGTGCCAGCAGCCCAGGGGAACTAGCGACGCAGTATTTT. Variable domain in full (rest from reference TRBV5-5 and TRBJ2-3): DAGVTQSPTHLIKTRGQQVTLRCSPISGHKSVSWYQQVLGQGPQFIFQYYEKEERGRGNFPDRFSARQFPNYSSELNVNALLLGDSALYLCASSPGELATQYFGPGTRLTVL.

This clonotype was recorded a few times. The chain combines TRBV20-1 with TRBJ2-7; TRBD1 agrees at 9 bases. The CDR3 is made up of 18 amino acids. Germline V lookup: CDR1 DFQATT, CDR2 SNEGSKA (reference sequence). The trim removed 0 bases at V and 0 bases at J, leaving 12 bases unmatched. The CDR3 protein is CSARDHGTGRLSSYEQYF. The CDR3 DNA reads TGCAGTGCTAGAGATCACGGGACAGGGCGACTTAGCTCCTACGAGCAGTACTTC.

The V and J genes are TRBV7-9 and TRBJ2-1; 8 nucleotides agree with TRBD2. The ends lost 2 bases at V and 0 bases at J; junction bases unmatched: 6. This CDR3 has 17 amino acids. CDR1 and CDR2 (germline): SEHNR, FQNEAQ (reference sequence). CDR3 amino acids: CASSLILAGSSYNEQFF. For the CDR3, the DNA is TGTGCCAGCAGCTTAATTCTAGCGGGTAGCTCCTACAATGAGCAGTTCTTC.

Concerning this clonotype: One end of the junction fails to match germline, which may point to a read error. The V gene is TRBV20-1, the J gene TRBJ1-5; D not certain. This CDR3 is 15 amino acids long. CDR1 DFQATT and CDR2 SNEGSKA come from the germline V gene (reference sequence). CDR3 amino acids: CSARRRQMGNQPQRF. Written as DNA, the CDR3 is TGCAGTGCTAGACGGCGTCAGATGGGCAATCAGCCCCAGCGTTTT.

This chain uses TRBV24-1 with TRBJ2-1; a weak D match, TRBD2 (5 bases). Trimming cost V 7 bases and J 0 bases, with 12 bases left between them. Germline loops: CDR1 KGHDR, CDR2 SFDVKD. This CDR3 is 15 amino acids long. CDR3 amino acids: CATSGGRSSYNEQFF. The DNA of the CDR3 is TGTGCCACCAGCGGAGGACGGAGCTCCTACAATGAGCAGTTCTTC.

This clonotype has at least ten counts. The chain combines TRBV10-3 with TRBJ2-3, with 12 bases that match TRBD2. Germline V gene sequence: CDR1 ENHRY, CDR2 SYGVKD. The CDR3 sequence is 16 residues long. V dropped 2 bases and J dropped 0; count of bases not matched to a gene: 0. In DNA form, the CDR3 reads TGTGCCATCAGTGAGGGACTAGCGGGGAGCACAGATACGCAGTATTTT. Amino acids: CAISEGLAGSTDTQYF.

The V and J genes are TRBV7-2 and TRBJ2-7, with no clear D. The V end was cut by 5 bases, the J end by 7 bases, with 15 bases between. CDR3 length equals 13 residues. Germline-derived CDR1 and CDR2 are SGHTA and FQGNSA. CDR3 protein: CASSLPVVGEQYF. The CDR3 coding sequence is TGTGCCAGCAGCCTCCCCGTAGTAGGTGAGCAGTACTTC.

This clonotype has at least ten counts. J is TRBJ2-7 and V is TRBV29-1, with no clear D. This CDR3 region has 12 residues. Germline V gene data show CDR1 as SQVTM and CDR2 as ANQGSEA. V dropped 4 bases and J dropped 5 bases, with 12 bases sitting between them. CDR3 in amino acids: CSVVHFHDEQYF. In DNA form, the CDR3 reads TGCAGCGTTGTTCACTTCCACGACGAGCAGTACTTC.

This clonotype was observed a few times. The CDR3 DNA follows: TGCGCCAGCAGCCAAGAGGGCCCAAAAAAGACCCAGTACTTC. Encoded protein: CASSQEGPKKTQYF. This chain joins TRBV4-1 and TRBJ2-5; no firm D call. The CDR3 has 14 amino acids. V lost 0 bases and J 6 bases, leaving 11 bases between the germline ends. The germline V gene encodes CDR1 MGHRA and CDR2 YSYEKL.